These T cell receptor beta chains were read from a single sample in a study of T-cell reconstitution after alpha-beta-depleted transplantation in children. TCRdb independently ran MiXCR on the PCR reads; one entry per CDR3 protein. The data contain around 680,000 distinct CDR3 sequences, approximately 17% of them seen just once; the ten biggest clones take up approximately 1%. Sequencing used PBMCs from the stem cell graft donor, obtained from the stem cell graft. These receptors all stem from a human donor who donated a stem cell graft to a child with acute myeloid leukemia. Both conserved end residues are part of each CDR3. The order of the fields is V gene, J gene, CDR3 protein.

TRBV6-4,TRBJ2-3,CASSVRGDTDTQYF
TRBV5-6,TRBJ2-3,CASSLGAPSTDTQYF
TRBV20-1,TRBJ2-1,CSASGTSDEQFF
TRBV6-1,TRBJ2-3,CASSELRQLISTQYF
TRBV20-1,TRBJ1-2,CSARTGSGYTF
TRBV29-1,TRBJ1-2,CSVNSNYGYTF
TRBV12-3/TRBV12-4,TRBJ2-1,CASRGDHNEQFF
TRBV20-1,TRBJ2-1,CSARGQGGNEQFF
TRBV7-2,TRBJ1-3,CASSLAGVGNTIYF
TRBV5-6,TRBJ2-1,CASRGLTNEQFF
TRBV20-1,TRBJ2-7,CSATNGGRSYEQYF
TRBV6-5,TRBJ1-2,CASSRSQQGNYGYTF
TRBV20-1,TRBJ2-1,CSAIPGRTYNEQFF
TRBV29-1,TRBJ1-1,CSVAGRPRGRTEAFF
TRBV5-4,TRBJ1-6,CASSFTGRVSPLHF
TRBV7-2,TRBJ2-4,CASSLFAELAKNIQYF
TRBV5-1,TRBJ2-1,CASSSDRGGSYNEQFF
TRBV20-1,TRBJ2-2,CSARDISGGDTGELFF
TRBV12-3/TRBV12-4,TRBJ2-7,CASRRTEYEQYF
TRBV3-1,TRBJ2-7,CASSHVRTATYEQYF
TRBV29-1,TRBJ2-7,CSVWVSEQYF
TRBV6-5,TRBJ1-5,CASSRTGLNQPQHF
TRBV7-2,TRBJ2-3,CASSSGQGTDTQYF
TRBV12-3/TRBV12-4,TRBJ1-6,CASSLQEGSPLHF
TRBV29-1,TRBJ2-3,CSVEEGDTQYF
TRBV6-5,TRBJ2-2,CASLRGGTGELFF
TRBV7-2,TRBJ2-7,CASSLTGTSLREQYF
TRBV5-1,TRBJ2-2,CASHTQGDTGELFF
TRBV7-3,TRBJ2-1,CASSLSASGGAPYNEQFF
TRBV12-3/TRBV12-4,TRBJ2-1,CASSYRTSWNEQFF
TRBV7-9,TRBJ1-1,CASAMDRPLNTEAFF
TRBV20-1,TRBJ2-7,CSARSPGHPAGEQYF
TRBV5-1,TRBJ1-6,CASSFERTGGNSPLHF
TRBV5-1,TRBJ2-1,CASSLGAGGLVEQFF
TRBV18,TRBJ1-3,CASSATATSSGNTIYF
TRBV12-3/TRBV12-4,TRBJ2-1,CASSLDPGNLNEQFF
TRBV5-1,TRBJ1-1,CASSFHTGTGQSLRTEAFF
TRBV5-6,TRBJ2-1,CASSLDPLAGNEQFF
TRBV29-1,TRBJ2-7,CSVGDTAYEQYF